Listed below are T cell receptor beta chains from one sample, sequenced in a study of blood T cell repertoires in COVID-19. Only in-frame clones appear in the TCRdb table, and some are missing; sequencing was by immunoSEQ multiplex PCR. The data contain fewer than 100,000 clones, about 93% of them singletons. The material sequenced was peripheral blood. The receptor set was obtained from a woman over 75 with acute or convalescent COVID-19. Each CDR3 is given with its conserved first and last residue. The order of the fields is clone size, V gene, J gene, D gene, CDR3 protein, CDR3 DNA. D genes are given only for firm matches. Size tells how often a clone was seen (once, few, many) or the class of an expanded clone, and some rows leave it out.

clone size: -
V gene: TRBV28
J gene: TRBJ1-2
D gene: -
CDR3 protein: CASRHRVNYGYTF
CDR3 DNA: TGTGCCAGCAGACACAGGGTTAACTATGGCTATACCTTC

clone size: -
V gene: TRBV9
J gene: TRBJ1-1
D gene: -
CDR3 protein: CASSHRRRVSETEAFF
CDR3 DNA: TGTGCCAGCAGCCACAGAAGGAGGGTGTCGGAGACTGAAGCTTTCTTT

clone size: few
V gene: TRBV19
J gene: TRBJ1-6
D gene: -
CDR3 protein: CASRDGGRYNSPLHF
CDR3 DNA: TGTGCCAGTAGGGACGGAGGGAGGTATAATTCACCCCTCCACTTT

clone size: -
V gene: TRBV6-5
J gene: TRBJ1-2
D gene: TRBD1
CDR3 protein: CASSYLRGVYGYTF
CDR3 DNA: TGTGCCAGCAGTTACCTCAGGGGGGTCTATGGCTACACCTTC

clone size: -
V gene: TRBV9
J gene: TRBJ2-5
D gene: -
CDR3 protein: CASSVAGKGWETQYF
CDR3 DNA: TGTGCCAGCAGCGTAGCGGGCAAGGGGTGGGAGACCCAGTACTTC

clone size: once
V gene: TRBV3-1/TRBV3-2
J gene: TRBJ2-3
D gene: TRBD2
CDR3 protein: CASSQDRLAGVRRTDTQYF
CDR3 DNA: TGTGCCAGCAGCCAAGATAGGCTAGCGGGGGTTAGGAGGACAGATACGCAGTATTTT

clone size: -
V gene: TRBV6-5
J gene: TRBJ1-1
D gene: -
CDR3 protein: CASRGGPMNTEAFF
CDR3 DNA: TGTGCCAGCAGGGGGGGGCCCATGAACACTGAAGCTTTCTTT

clone size: few
V gene: TRBV10-1
J gene: TRBJ1-1
D gene: -
CDR3 protein: CASSESPQDWMKVGGRAFF
CDR3 DNA: TGCGCCAGCAGTGAGTCACCCCAAGATTGGATGAAAGTGGGGGGGAGGGCTTTCTTT

clone size: -
V gene: TRBV5-1
J gene: TRBJ2-2
D gene: TRBD1
CDR3 protein: CASSYEQGAGTGELFF
CDR3 DNA: TGCGCCAGCAGCTACGAACAGGGGGCGGGCACCGGGGAGCTGTTTTTT

clone size: -
V gene: TRBV7-9
J gene: TRBJ2-1
D gene: -
CDR3 protein: CASSLGTVSYNEQFF
CDR3 DNA: TGTGCCAGCAGCCTAGGGACTGTTAGCTACAATGAGCAGTTCTTC

clone size: once
V gene: TRBV28
J gene: TRBJ2-4
D gene: TRBD2
CDR3 protein: CAGSGGGGTIQYF
CDR3 DNA: TGTGCCGGCAGCGGGGGTGGTGGTACCATTCAGTACTTC

clone size: -
V gene: TRBV12-3/TRBV12-4
J gene: TRBJ2-2
D gene: -
CDR3 protein: CASSLLSGELFF
CDR3 DNA: TGTGCCAGCAGTTTACTATCCGGGGAGCTGTTTTTT

clone size: -
V gene: TRBV3-1/TRBV3-2
J gene: TRBJ2-7
D gene: TRBD2
CDR3 protein: CASSLSLAGGTTWEQYF
CDR3 DNA: TGTGCCAGCAGCCTTTCTTTAGCGGGAGGGACTACATGGGAGCAGTACTTC

clone size: -
V gene: TRBV9
J gene: TRBJ2-7
D gene: TRBD1
CDR3 protein: CASSFGTGSSIYEQYF
CDR3 DNA: TGTGCCAGCAGCTTCGGGACAGGGTCATCGATCTACGAGCAGTACTTC

clone size: -
V gene: TRBV6-5
J gene: TRBJ1-6
D gene: -
CDR3 protein: CATNRARESPLHF
CDR3 DNA: TGTGCCACCAACAGGGCAAGGGAGTCACCCCTCCACTTT

clone size: -
V gene: TRBV27
J gene: TRBJ2-1
D gene: TRBD1
CDR3 protein: CASSLGTGLYNEQFF
CDR3 DNA: TGTGCCAGCAGTTTAGGGACAGGCCTATACAATGAGCAGTTCTTC

clone size: -
V gene: TRBV3-1/TRBV3-2
J gene: TRBJ2-4
D gene: -
CDR3 protein: CASSHRGTLAKNIQYF
CDR3 DNA: TGTGCCAGCAGCCATCGGGGGACCTTAGCCAAAAACATTCAGTACTTC

clone size: -
V gene: TRBV28
J gene: TRBJ1-2
D gene: TRBD1
CDR3 protein: CASSEGQGNYGYTF
CDR3 DNA: TGTGCCAGCAGTGAGGGACAGGGTAACTATGGCTACACCTTC

clone size: -
V gene: TRBV5-6
J gene: TRBJ1-2
D gene: TRBD1
CDR3 protein: CASSPLDRGRGYGYTF
CDR3 DNA: TGTGCCAGCAGCCCATTGGACAGGGGGCGCGGCTATGGCTACACCTTC

clone size: -
V gene: TRBV18
J gene: TRBJ2-1
D gene: TRBD2
CDR3 protein: CASSPQASGSGNEQFF
CDR3 DNA: TGTGCCAGCTCACCACAAGCTAGCGGGAGTGGTAATGAGCAGTTCTTC

clone size: -
V gene: TRBV11-2
J gene: TRBJ2-2
D gene: -
CDR3 protein: CASSLGPRGVGELFF
CDR3 DNA: TGTGCCAGCAGCTTAGGCCCTAGGGGCGTCGGGGAGCTGTTTTTT

clone size: -
V gene: TRBV29-1
J gene: TRBJ1-2
D gene: -
CDR3 protein: CSVGRVYGYTF
CDR3 DNA: TGCAGCGTTGGTCGGGTCTATGGCTACACCTTC

clone size: -
V gene: TRBV19
J gene: TRBJ1-5
D gene: TRBD1
CDR3 protein: CASTRDRYSNQPQHF
CDR3 DNA: TGTGCCAGTACCCGGGACAGATATAGCAATCAGCCCCAGCATTTT

clone size: -
V gene: TRBV25-1
J gene: TRBJ1-5
D gene: TRBD1
CDR3 protein: CASRQQGRNQPQHF
CDR3 DNA: TGTGCCAGCAGGCAACAGGGGCGTAATCAGCCCCAGCATTTT

clone size: -
V gene: TRBV7-3
J gene: TRBJ2-3
D gene: -
CDR3 protein: CASSLSGSTDTQYF
CDR3 DNA: TGTGCCAGCAGCTTAAGCGGGAGCACAGATACGCAGTATTTT

clone size: -
V gene: TRBV5-4
J gene: TRBJ2-7
D gene: TRBD1
CDR3 protein: CASSRAGTGYEQYF
CDR3 DNA: TGTGCCAGCAGCAGAGCCGGGACAGGCTACGAGCAGTACTTC

clone size: -
V gene: TRBV6-5
J gene: TRBJ1-2
D gene: -
CDR3 protein: CASGGRDTESGYTF
CDR3 DNA: TGTGCCAGCGGGGGCCGGGACACGGAATCTGGCTACACCTTC

clone size: -
V gene: TRBV2
J gene: TRBJ2-2
D gene: TRBD2
CDR3 protein: CASSERRGAGTGELFF
CDR3 DNA: TGTGCCAGCAGTGAGAGGCGGGGGGCGGGAACCGGGGAGCTGTTTTTT

clone size: -
V gene: TRBV5-4
J gene: TRBJ2-7
D gene: -
CDR3 protein: CASSPWVGSEQYF
CDR3 DNA: TGTGCCAGCAGCCCCTGGGTGGGGAGCGAGCAGTACTTC

clone size: -
V gene: TRBV3-1/TRBV3-2
J gene: TRBJ1-3
D gene: -
CDR3 protein: CASSQVQGRGNTIYF
CDR3 DNA: TGTGCCAGCAGCCAAGTACAGGGCAGAGGAAACACCATATATTTT

clone size: -
V gene: TRBV29-1
J gene: TRBJ1-2
D gene: -
CDR3 protein: CSVSGMEGGYTF
CDR3 DNA: TGCAGCGTCTCAGGGATGGAGGGTGGCTACACCTTC

clone size: -
V gene: TRBV5-4
J gene: TRBJ1-2
D gene: -
CDR3 protein: CASSLDSPNYGYTF
CDR3 DNA: TGTGCCAGCAGCTTGGACAGCCCCAACTATGGCTACACCTTC

clone size: once
V gene: TRBV7-3
J gene: TRBJ2-7
D gene: TRBD1
CDR3 protein: CASSLTGTGLYEQYF
CDR3 DNA: TGTGCCAGCAGCTTGACCGGGACAGGGCTATACGAGCAGTACTTC

clone size: -
V gene: TRBV2
J gene: TRBJ2-6
D gene: -
CDR3 protein: CASSEARGSGANVLTF
CDR3 DNA: TGTGCCAGCAGTGAAGCGCGAGGCTCTGGGGCCAACGTCCTGACTTTC

clone size: -
V gene: TRBV7-8
J gene: TRBJ2-7
D gene: -
CDR3 protein: CASSLDTISYEQYF
CDR3 DNA: TGTGCCAGCAGCTTGGACACCATCTCCTACGAGCAGTACTTC

clone size: -
V gene: TRBV9
J gene: TRBJ2-1
D gene: -
CDR3 protein: CASSVGASVSYNEQFF
CDR3 DNA: TGTGCCAGCAGCGTAGGGGCTAGCGTCTCCTACAATGAGCAGTTCTTC

clone size: -
V gene: TRBV5-4
J gene: TRBJ2-7
D gene: TRBD2
CDR3 protein: CASSYSGGSSNEQYF
CDR3 DNA: TGTGCCAGCAGCTATAGCGGGGGGTCGAGCAACGAGCAGTACTTC

clone size: once
V gene: TRBV27
J gene: TRBJ2-3
D gene: -
CDR3 protein: CASSSTGLSTDTQYF
CDR3 DNA: TGTGCCAGCAGTTCAACAGGGCTCAGCACAGATACGCAGTATTTT

clone size: -
V gene: TRBV5-4
J gene: TRBJ2-7
D gene: TRBD1
CDR3 protein: CASSLGHGQDRYEQYF
CDR3 DNA: TGTGCCAGCAGCTTGGGCCATGGACAGGACCGCTACGAGCAGTACTTC

clone size: -
V gene: TRBV6-5
J gene: TRBJ2-2
D gene: -
CDR3 protein: CASRSGRANTGELFF
CDR3 DNA: TGTGCCAGCAGGAGCGGGCGTGCGAACACCGGGGAGCTGTTTTTT

clone size: -
V gene: TRBV10-3
J gene: TRBJ1-2
D gene: -
CDR3 protein: CAISGGSLNYGYTF
CDR3 DNA: TGTGCCATCAGTGGGGGCAGCCTTAACTATGGCTACACCTTC

clone size: -
V gene: TRBV7-9
J gene: TRBJ1-4
D gene: -
CDR3 protein: CASSFRSLGEKLFF
CDR3 DNA: TGTGCCAGCAGCTTTCGGTCGCTTGGTGAAAAACTGTTTTTT

clone size: -
V gene: TRBV28
J gene: TRBJ2-2
D gene: TRBD2
CDR3 protein: CASSLRASGRHTGELFF
CDR3 DNA: TGTGCCAGCAGTTTAAGGGCTAGCGGGAGGCACACCGGGGAGCTGTTTTTT

clone size: -
V gene: TRBV4-2
J gene: TRBJ2-1
D gene: -
CDR3 protein: CASSQETAGPYNEQFF
CDR3 DNA: TGTGCCAGCAGCCAAGAAACAGCGGGCCCCTACAATGAGCAGTTCTTC

clone size: -
V gene: TRBV5-1
J gene: TRBJ2-1
D gene: TRBD2
CDR3 protein: CASSLGGRNEQFF
CDR3 DNA: TGCGCCAGCAGCTTGGGCGGGAGAAATGAGCAGTTCTTC

clone size: -
V gene: TRBV12-3/TRBV12-4
J gene: TRBJ1-3
D gene: TRBD1
CDR3 protein: CASSGQQNTIYF
CDR3 DNA: TGTGCCAGTTCGGGACAGCAAAACACCATATATTTT

clone size: -
V gene: TRBV19
J gene: TRBJ2-3
D gene: -
CDR3 protein: CASSSLGTEVTDTQYF
CDR3 DNA: TGTGCCAGTAGTTCCCTCGGTACCGAGGTCACAGATACGCAGTATTTT

clone size: -
V gene: TRBV21-1
J gene: TRBJ2-7
D gene: -
CDR3 protein: CASSKGQGGYEQYF
CDR3 DNA: TGTGCCAGCAGCAAAGGGCAGGGGGGTTACGAGCAGTACTTC